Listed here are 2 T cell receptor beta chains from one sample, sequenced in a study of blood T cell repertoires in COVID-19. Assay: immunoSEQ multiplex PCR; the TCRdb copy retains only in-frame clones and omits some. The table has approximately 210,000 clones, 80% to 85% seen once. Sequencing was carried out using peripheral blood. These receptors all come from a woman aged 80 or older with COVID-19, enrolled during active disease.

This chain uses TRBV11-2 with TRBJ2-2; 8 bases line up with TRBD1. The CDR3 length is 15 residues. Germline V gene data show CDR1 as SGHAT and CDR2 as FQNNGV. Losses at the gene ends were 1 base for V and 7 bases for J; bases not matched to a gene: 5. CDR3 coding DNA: TGTGCCAGCAGCTTAGCAGGGGGCGCGGACGGGGAGCTGTTTTTT. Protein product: CASSLAGGADGELFF.

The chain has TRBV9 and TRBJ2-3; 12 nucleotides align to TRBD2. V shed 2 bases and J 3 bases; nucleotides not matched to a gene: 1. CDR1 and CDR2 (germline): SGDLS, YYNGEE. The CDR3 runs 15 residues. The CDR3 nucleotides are TGTGCCAGCAGCGTTGGACTAGCGGGGACAGATACGCAGTATTTT. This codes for CASSVGLAGTDTQYF.